The rows below give T cell receptor beta chains drawn from one sample of a study of blood T cells in healthy people across ages. TCRdb redid the calling of the 5' RACE reads with MiXCR, one entry per CDR3 protein. The sample has about 900,000 distinct CDR3 sequences, roughly 52% seen once. Sequenced: blood. The receptors originated from a man aged 30-40 years in good health. Each CDR3 is given with its conserved first and last residue.

cdr3_aa,j_call,v_call
CASSSAGRHTDTQYF,TRBJ2-3,TRBV27
CASSSDRANPYEQYF,TRBJ2-7,TRBV7-9
CASSQVAGNNEQFF,TRBJ2-1,TRBV3-1
CASRLWPGQDYEQYF,TRBJ2-7,TRBV6-5
CASSPPGQGGYQPQHF,TRBJ1-5,TRBV6-2/TRBV6-3
CSAYVGLASQYF,TRBJ2-3,TRBV20-1
CSAALGWGTEAFF,TRBJ1-1,TRBV20-1
CSARAIQGWETQYF,TRBJ2-5,TRBV20-1
CASNSPNSYEQYF,TRBJ2-7,TRBV6-5
CASSQVVGGGRSYNEQYF,NA,TRBV4-1
CASSLGAGGPKNNEQFF,TRBJ2-1,TRBV5-1
CASSLSRQGTDTQYF,TRBJ2-3,TRBV6-1
CASSSRGTQQETQYF,NA,TRBV6-5
CASSWGTGHSTEAFF,TRBJ1-1,TRBV7-9
CASSLVESYNSPLHF,TRBJ1-6,TRBV7-2
CSARDRRNRVAYEQYF,TRBJ2-7,TRBV20-1